One T cell receptor (beta chain) is described in this entry. Relying on iRepertoire HTBI primers and Arm-PCR of CDR3 regions, the team built TCR beta libraries. TCRdb recomputed calls from the multiplex PCR reads with MiXCR, one row per CDR3 protein. The sample yields 550,000 or so distinct CDR3 sequences, approximately 12% seen once. V gave up 6 bases and J gave up 6 bases, with 21 bases separating them. The CDR3 spans 16 residues. Germline CDR1 reads MNHNS; CDR2 reads SASEGT. This sample stems from a study of regulatory T cells in long-lasting Graves disease. Described time point: newly diagnosed GD, antithyroid drugs for less than 3 months. The TCR library used RNA extracted from PBMCs. Recruitment took place at an endocrinology department in Xi'an, China. The same specimen was also included in a second study, on T cells in Graves' hyperthyroidism and ophthalmopathy. That report adds: Researchers found most expanded thyroid clonotypes above 0.001 in blood as well.

The source was peripheral blood mononuclear cells (PBMCs), collected at new diagnosis, from a patient treated with antithyroid drugs. The receptor comes from a woman between 25 and 40 years old with Graves disease. The chain joins TRBV6-1 to TRBJ1-5; D is unresolved. The CDR3 DNA follows: TGTGCCAGCAGCCGCCCGGGAGCCAAATCCCGTCAGCCCCAGCATTTT. Encoded protein: CASSRPGAKSRQPQHF.